This entry describes one TCR beta chain. Its antigen remains unknown. The data were obtained in a study of cytomegalovirus exposure and HLA in healthy donors. Study-wide results and caveats: A later analysis showed HLA-associated TCR beta chains outstripping equally common others in clonal expansion. The study recorded 160 or so TCR beta chains that were cytomegalovirus-associated.

Regarding donors, all were healthy bone marrow donors. The PCR had 60 Vbeta and 13 Jbeta primers. Method: immunoSEQ multiplex PCR; TCRdb's copy keeps in-frame clones and lacks some. Among roughly 170,000 clones, roughly 82% were seen once, and the ten largest hold approximately 1.6%. Germline V CDR1 and CDR2: MNHEY, SMNVEV (reference sequence). With V trimmed by 5 bases and J by 10 bases, 12 bases remained unmatched. The CDR3 spans 16 residues. V gene TRBV27 combines with J gene TRBJ1-6; TRBD1 matches at 9 bases. Sequencing was done on a sample of PBMCs. The clonotype originates from a woman in her 30s in good health and CMV-seronegative. The CDR3 reads CASSQTGTGLLSPLHF. CDR3 DNA sequence: TGTGCCAGCAGTCAGACCGGGACAGGGTTATTATCACCCCTCCACTTT.